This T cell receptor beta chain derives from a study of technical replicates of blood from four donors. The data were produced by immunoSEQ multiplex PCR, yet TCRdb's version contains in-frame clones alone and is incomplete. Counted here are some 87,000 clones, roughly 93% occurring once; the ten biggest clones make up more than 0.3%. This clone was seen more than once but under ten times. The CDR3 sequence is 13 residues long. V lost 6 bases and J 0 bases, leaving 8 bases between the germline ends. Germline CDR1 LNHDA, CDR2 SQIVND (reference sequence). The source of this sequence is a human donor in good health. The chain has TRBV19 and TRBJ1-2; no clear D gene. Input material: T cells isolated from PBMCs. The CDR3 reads CASSPTANYGYTF. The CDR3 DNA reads TGTGCCAGTAGCCCAACAGCTAACTATGGCTACACCTTC.